This TCR beta chain appears in the sequencing data of a study of beta chain features in type 1 diabetes. General study findings and limits: Type 1 diabetes patients had fewer VDJ junction insertions and more deletions.

Of the isolated RNA, all was reverse transcribed, and so the sequenced material was expressed TCRB transcripts. Method: immunoSEQ multiplex PCR; TCRdb's copy keeps in-frame clones and lacks some. The data hold 130,000 to 150,000 clones, with around 51% observed a single time. Losses at the gene ends were 3 bases for V and 4 bases for J; bases not matched to a gene: 8. The CDR3 runs to 16 residues. Per germline, CDR1 LNHDA and CDR2 SQIVND (reference sequence). Turning to this clone: Antigen: not known.

The sample was Tregs from blood. The chain has TRBV19 and TRBJ1-5; TRBD1 agrees at 8 bases. This TCR was sampled from a man between 18 and 35 years old in good health. CDR3 protein: CASSILGRGQNQPQHF. The CDR3 nucleotides read TGTGCCAGTAGTATCTTAGGCAGGGGGCAAAATCAGCCCCAGCATTTT.